The clone carrying this TCR beta chain was seen many times. Its target is not known. Using its own MiXCR run on the 5' RACE reads, TCRdb lists one record per CDR3 protein. Found here are tens of thousands of distinct CDR3 sequences, roughly 3.5% of them singletons; the top ten hold approximately 1.6%. PBMCs stored at -80 C, numbering 2 million, were the origin of the unsorted libraries. This specimen belongs to a study of neurological immune-mediated disorders. General study findings and limits: TCR-beta repertoires seemed private in all groups, with no expanded CDR3 amino acid sequences shared. When grouped phylogenetically, the repertoires of 18 of the 34 multiple sclerosis patients fell together in one related-CDR3 cluster, which is a possible signature.

This CDR3 comprises 13 residues. Germline V lookup: CDR1 SGHRS, CDR2 YFSETQ. V lost 7 bases, J lost 0 bases, and 11 bases lay in between. The sequencing sample was made of PBMCs. The receptor was derived from a young man with multiple sclerosis. The chain combines TRBV5-1 with TRBJ2-7; D may be TRBD1 (6 bases). The CDR3 spells CASCRDTSYEQYF. The CDR3 DNA is TGCGCCAGCTGCCGGGACACCTCCTACGAGCAGTACTTC.